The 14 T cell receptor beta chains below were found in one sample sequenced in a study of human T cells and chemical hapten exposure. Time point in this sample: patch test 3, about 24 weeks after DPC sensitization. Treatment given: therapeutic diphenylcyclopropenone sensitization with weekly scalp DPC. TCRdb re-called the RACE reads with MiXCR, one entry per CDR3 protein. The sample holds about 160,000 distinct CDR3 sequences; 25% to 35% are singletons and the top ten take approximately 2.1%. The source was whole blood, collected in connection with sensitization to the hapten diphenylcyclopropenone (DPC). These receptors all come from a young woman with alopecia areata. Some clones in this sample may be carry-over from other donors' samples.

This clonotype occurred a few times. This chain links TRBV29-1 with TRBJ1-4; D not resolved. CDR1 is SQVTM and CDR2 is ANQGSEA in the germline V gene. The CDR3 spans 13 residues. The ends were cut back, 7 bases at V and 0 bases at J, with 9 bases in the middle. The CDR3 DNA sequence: TGCAGCGCAACAGCTGCAACTAATGAAAAACTGTTTTTT. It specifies CSATAATNEKLFF.

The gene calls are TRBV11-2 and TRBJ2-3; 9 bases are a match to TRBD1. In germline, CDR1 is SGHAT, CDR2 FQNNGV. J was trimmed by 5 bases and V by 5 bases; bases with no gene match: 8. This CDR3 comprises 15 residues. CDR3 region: CASSARQGVGDTQYF. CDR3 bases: TGTGCCAGCAGCGCGCGACAGGGGGTAGGAGATACGCAGTATTTT.

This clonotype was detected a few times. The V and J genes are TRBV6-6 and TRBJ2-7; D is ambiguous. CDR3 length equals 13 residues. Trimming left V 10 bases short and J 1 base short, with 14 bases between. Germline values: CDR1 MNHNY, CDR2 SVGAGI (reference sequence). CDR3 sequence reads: CATKPDGSYEQYF. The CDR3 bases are TGTGCCACGAAACCGGACGGGTCCTACGAGCAGTACTTC.

CDR3 DNA sequence: TGTGCCAGCAGTTACTCGAGAGCGGGAGGGCCGACATACAATGAGCAGTTCTTC. It encodes CASSYSRAGGPTYNEQFF. V is TRBV6-2 or TRBV6-3 and J is TRBJ2-1; 10 bases line up with TRBD2. Trimming removed 0 bases from V and 4 bases from J; junction bases left unmatched: 9. The germline CDR1 and CDR2 sequences are MNHEY and SVGEGT. This CDR3 region has 18 residues.

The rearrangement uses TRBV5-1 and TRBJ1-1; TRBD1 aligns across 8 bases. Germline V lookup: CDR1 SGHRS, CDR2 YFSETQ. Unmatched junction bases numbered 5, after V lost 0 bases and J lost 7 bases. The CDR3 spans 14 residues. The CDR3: CASSLGQGYGEAFF. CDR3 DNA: TGCGCCAGCAGCTTGGGACAGGGGTACGGTGAAGCTTTCTTT.

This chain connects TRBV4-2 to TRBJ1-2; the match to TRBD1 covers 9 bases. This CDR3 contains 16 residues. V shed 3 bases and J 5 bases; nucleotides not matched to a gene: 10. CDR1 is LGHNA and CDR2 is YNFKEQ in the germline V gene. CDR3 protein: CASSQMSVGTGYGYTF. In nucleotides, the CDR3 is TGTGCCAGCAGCCAGATGTCCGTAGGGACAGGGTATGGCTACACCTTC.

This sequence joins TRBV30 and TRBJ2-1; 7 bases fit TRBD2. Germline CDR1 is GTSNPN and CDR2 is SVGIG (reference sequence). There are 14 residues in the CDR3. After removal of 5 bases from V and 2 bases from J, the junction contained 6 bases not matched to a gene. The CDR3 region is CAWGSGTTYNEQFF. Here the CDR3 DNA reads TGTGCCTGGGGGAGCGGGACGACCTACAATGAGCAGTTCTTC.

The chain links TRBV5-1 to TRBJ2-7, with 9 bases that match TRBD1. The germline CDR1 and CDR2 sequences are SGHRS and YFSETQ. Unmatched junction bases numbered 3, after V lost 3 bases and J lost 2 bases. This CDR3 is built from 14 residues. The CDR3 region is CASSSRDRAYEQYF. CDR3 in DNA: TGCGCCAGCAGCTCCCGGGACAGGGCCTACGAGCAGTACTTC.

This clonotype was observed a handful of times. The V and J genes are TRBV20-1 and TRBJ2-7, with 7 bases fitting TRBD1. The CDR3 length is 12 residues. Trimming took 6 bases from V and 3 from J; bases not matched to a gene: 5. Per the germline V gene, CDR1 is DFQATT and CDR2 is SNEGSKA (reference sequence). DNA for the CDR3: TGCAGTGCCCCGGGACAGTACTACGAGCAGTACTTC. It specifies CSAPGQYYEQYF.

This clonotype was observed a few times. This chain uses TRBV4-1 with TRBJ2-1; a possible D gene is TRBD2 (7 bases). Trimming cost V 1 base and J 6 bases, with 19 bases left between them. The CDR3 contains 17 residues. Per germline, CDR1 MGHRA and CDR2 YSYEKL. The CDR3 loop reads CASSQAPRGSGFNEQFF. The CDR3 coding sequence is TGCGCCAGCAGCCAAGCCCCCAGGGGTAGCGGGTTCAATGAGCAGTTCTTC.

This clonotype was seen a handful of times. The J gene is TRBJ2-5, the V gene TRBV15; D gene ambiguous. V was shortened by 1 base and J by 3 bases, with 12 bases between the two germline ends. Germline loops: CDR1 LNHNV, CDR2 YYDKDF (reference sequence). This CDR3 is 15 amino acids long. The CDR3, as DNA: TGTGCCACCAGCAGAGTTTGGAATTCCGAAGAGACCCAGTACTTC. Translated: CATSRVWNSEETQYF. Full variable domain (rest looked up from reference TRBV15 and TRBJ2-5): DAMVIQNPRYQVTQFGKPVTLSCSQTLNHNVMYWYQQKSSQAPKLLFHYYDKDFNNEADTPDNFQSRRPNTSFCFLDIRSPGLGDTAMYLCATSRVWNSEETQYFGPGTRLLVL.

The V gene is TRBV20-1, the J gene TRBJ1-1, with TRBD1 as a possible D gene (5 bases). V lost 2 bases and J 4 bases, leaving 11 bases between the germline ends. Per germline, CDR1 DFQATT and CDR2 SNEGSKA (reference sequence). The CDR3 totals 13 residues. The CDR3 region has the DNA TGCAGTGCTAGACATACCCAGGGCACTGAAGCTTTCTTT. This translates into CSARHTQGTEAFF.

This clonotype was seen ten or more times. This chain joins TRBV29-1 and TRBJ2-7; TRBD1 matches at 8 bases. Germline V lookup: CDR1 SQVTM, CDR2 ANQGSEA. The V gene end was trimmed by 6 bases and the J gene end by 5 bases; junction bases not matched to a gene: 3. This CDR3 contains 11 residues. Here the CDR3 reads CSVRTGHEQYF. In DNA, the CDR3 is TGCAGCGTCCGGACAGGGCACGAGCAGTACTTC.

The CDR3, as DNA: TGTGCCAGCGCAGGGGCCCCTATCAGCAATCAGCCCCAGCATTTT. This gives the protein CASAGAPISNQPQHF. This chain connects TRBV6-1 to TRBJ1-5; D might be TRBD1 (6 bases). With 8 bases removed from V and 1 base from J, the gap between germline ends came to 15 bases. CDR3 length: 15 amino acids. Germline lookup yields CDR1 MNHNS and CDR2 SASEGT.